These 31 T cell receptor beta chains came from one sample sequenced in a study of read filtering for tumor transcriptome and immune sequencing. The library was built from roughly 400 ng RNA with molecular barcoded adaptors for alpha/delta and beta/gamma chains. One entry per CDR3 protein, called by TCRdb with MiXCR from the reads. In the table there are 100,000 to 150,000 distinct CDR3 sequences, over 10% of which are singletons. Source material: a population of CD138-negative cells sorted from bone marrow. The receptors here all came from a donor over 35 with multiple myeloma.

This clonotype was observed at least ten times. This rearrangement joins TRBV6-5 to TRBJ1-4; weak D call: TRBD1 (5 bases). Germline V gives CDR1 MNHEY, CDR2 SVGAGI. Trimming removed 6 bases from V and 5 bases from J, with 13 bases in between. The CDR3 covers 14 residues. CDR3 loop: CASSRDPGNEKLFF. CDR3 nucleotides: TGTGCCAGCAGCCGGGACCCGGGGAATGAAAAACTGTTTTTT.

This clonotype was observed many times. The chain combines TRBV5-5 with TRBJ2-3, with D possibly matching TRBD2 (6 bases). This CDR3 is built from 16 residues. V lost 4 bases and J lost 3, with 18 bases in between. Germline V gives CDR1 SGHKS, CDR2 YYEKEE (reference sequence). DNA for the CDR3: TGTGCCAGCAGCAAGTATAGCGGTTCGGGGACAGATACGCAGTATTTT. This encodes CASSKYSGSGTDTQYF.

V and J are TRBV19 and TRBJ1-6, with 7 bases aligning to TRBD1. CDR1 and CDR2 (germline): LNHDA, SQIVND (reference sequence). V was clipped by 3 bases and J by 0 bases; unmatched bases: 8. This CDR3 is 18 amino acids long. The CDR3 DNA is TGTGCCAGTAGTATCGGACAGGACCTGAGCTCCTATAATTCACCCCTCCACTTT. Protein: CASSIGQDLSSYNSPLHF.

This clonotype was recorded at least ten times. The chain employs TRBV5-1 and TRBJ1-4; 12 bases fit TRBD1. CDR3 size: 15 residues. With V trimmed by 3 bases and J by 13 bases, 10 bases remained unmatched. Germline loops: CDR1 SGHRS, CDR2 YFSETQ. The CDR3 loop is CASSSTGTGGSLLFF. CDR3 DNA: TGCGCCAGCAGCTCGACCGGGACAGGGGGCTCTTTACTGTTTTTT.

This clonotype appeared many times. The J gene is TRBJ1-1, the V gene TRBV6-1; no clear D gene. Germline values: CDR1 MNHNS, CDR2 SASEGT. With 2 bases removed from V and 6 bases from J, the gap between germline ends came to 13 bases. The CDR3 covers 14 residues. CDR3 sequence (DNA): TGTGCCAGCAGTGAAAGATTCCCAATCCCTGAAGCTTTCTTT. Its translation is CASSERFPIPEAFF.

This clonotype was seen repeatedly, ten times or more. The rearrangement joins TRBV7-2 to TRBJ2-2; 7 bases fit TRBD2. Looked up from germline, CDR1 is SGHTA and CDR2 is FQGNSA. V lost 5 bases to trimming and J lost 6 bases; unmatched junction nucleotides: 9. The CDR3 sequence is 15 residues long. CDR3 DNA sequence: TGTGCCAGCAGCCTGCGAGGGAGGGCCCCCGGGGAGCTGTTTTTT. Translated: CASSLRGRAPGELFF.

This clonotype was detected many times. The CDR3 DNA is TGTGCCAGCAGCTTTAGTCGGGCGGACACCGGGGAGCTGTTTTTT. It specifies CASSFSRADTGELFF. V and J are TRBV11-2 and TRBJ2-2; D unclear. V lost 3 bases, J lost 3 bases, and 11 bases lay in between. This CDR3 comprises 15 residues. Germline CDR1 is SGHAT and CDR2 is FQNNGV.

In its sample, this clonotype was seen a few times. It may be a read error: a sequence one base away is much more abundant. The rearrangement links TRBV10-3 to TRBJ2-3; TRBD1 is a possible D gene (5 bases). Germline loops: CDR1 ENHRY, CDR2 SYGVKD. The CDR3 runs to 18 residues. The CDR3 is CAISESTDGYSSTDTLYF. The CDR3 nucleotides are TGTGCCATCAGTGAGTCGACAGATGGTTACAGTAGCACAGATACGCTGTATTTT.

This clonotype occurred many times. The rearrangement uses TRBV29-1 and TRBJ2-7; D perhaps matches TRBD1 (6 bases). The CDR3 covers 13 residues. Trimming cost V 1 base and J 4 bases, with 11 bases left between them. Per the germline V gene, CDR1 is SQVTM and CDR2 is ANQGSEA. This CDR3 is CSVEGTGFYEQYF. The CDR3 nucleotides are TGCAGCGTTGAAGGAACAGGGTTTTACGAGCAGTACTTC.

The genes are TRBV18 and TRBJ2-4, with D tentatively TRBD1 or TRBD2 (5 bases each). There are 14 residues in the CDR3. Germline V CDR1 and CDR2: KGHSH, LQKENI. V lost 5 bases and J lost 4, with 12 bases in between. As DNA, the CDR3 is TGTGCCAGCTCAGCCGGGGACGGGAAAAACATTCAGTACTTC. This gives the protein CASSAGDGKNIQYF.

This clonotype was detected many times. CDR3 region: CATRSSGSYEQYF. In DNA, the CDR3 is TGTGCCACCCGGAGTAGCGGGAGCTACGAGCAGTACTTC. The genes are TRBV12-3 or TRBV12-4 and TRBJ2-7; TRBD2 matches at 9 bases. CDR3 length: 13 amino acids. V shed 10 bases, J shed 3 bases, and the junction held 7 bases outside the gene matches.

This clonotype was picked up many times. This chain's CDR3 is CSAREQKSRGTDTQYF. The CDR3 DNA is TGCAGTGCTAGAGAGCAGAAAAGCAGAGGCACAGATACGCAGTATTTT. The rearrangement joins TRBV20-1 to TRBJ2-3; D is unclear. Deletions cut 0 bases from V and 1 base from J, with 14 bases between. CDR1 and CDR2 from the germline V gene are DFQATT and SNEGSKA (reference sequence). This CDR3 is 16 amino acids long.

The chain has TRBV7-2 and TRBJ2-1; D possibly uses TRBD1 or TRBD2 (6 bases each). CDR3 length: 12 residues. The V gene lost 7 bases and the J gene lost 12 bases, with 16 bases spanning the gap. Germline assignment: CDR1 SGHTA and CDR2 FQGNSA. The CDR3 sequence is CASNTQGRLQFF. The CDR3 region has the DNA TGTGCCAGCAACACTCAGGGGAGGCTGCAGTTCTTC.

This clonotype was observed many times. The chain recombines TRBV5-4 with TRBJ2-1, with 12 bases lining up with TRBD2. Looked up from germline, CDR1 is SGHNT and CDR2 is YYREEE (reference sequence). This CDR3 region has 17 residues. Trimming cost V 4 bases and J 0 bases; bases outside gene matches: 5. CDR3 amino acids: CASSPRTSGASYNEQFF. The CDR3 bases are TGTGCCAGCAGCCCCCGGACTAGCGGGGCCTCCTACAATGAGCAGTTCTTC. The complete variable domain, with remaining parts taken from reference TRBV5-4 and TRBJ2-1, reads ETGVTQSPTHLIKTRGQQVTLRCSSQSGHNTVSWYQQALGQGPQFIFQYYREEENGRGNFPPRFSGLQFPNYSSELNVNALELDDSALYLCASSPRTSGASYNEQFFGPGTRLTVL.

The table lists this clonotype with many counts. V and J are TRBV29-1 and TRBJ1-5, with D maybe TRBD1 (5 bases). This CDR3 contains 13 residues. The V end lost 7 bases, the J end lost 7 bases, and 17 bases lay between the germline ends. The germline V gene has CDR1 SQVTM and CDR2 ANQGSEA. The CDR3 is CSAGQGIGQPQHF. In DNA form, the CDR3 reads TGCAGCGCCGGACAAGGGATAGGACAGCCCCAGCATTTT.

Comments on this clonotype: This may come from a read error, since a much larger clone is one base off. Because it lacks the conserved phenylalanine or tryptophan at the end, this CDR3 is likely a read error. V usage is TRBV29-1 and J usage is TRBJ1-2, with a tentative D call TRBD1 (5 bases). The V end was cut by 7 bases, the J end by 8 bases, with 26 bases between. This CDR3 has 15 amino acids. Germline CDR1 is SQVTM and CDR2 is ANQGSEA. CDR3 loop: CSAGTPKRSTEGYTL. CDR3 coding DNA: TGCAGCGCCGGGACCCCAAAAAGGTCGACGGAAGGCTACACCTTG.

This clonotype was seen ten or more times. J is TRBJ2-1 and V is TRBV7-2, with TRBD2 matching over 15 bases. This CDR3 is built from 18 residues. J gave up 9 bases and V 1 base, and 10 bases lay outside the gene matches. Germline CDR1 reads SGHTA; CDR2 reads FQGNSA. This CDR3 is CASSLGSGLAGGRGEQFF. The CDR3 DNA reads TGTGCCAGCAGCTTAGGATCGGGACTAGCGGGGGGTAGAGGTGAGCAGTTCTTC. Using reference TRBV7-2 and TRBJ2-1 for the parts outside the CDR3, the full variable domain is GAGVSQSPSNKVTEKGKDVELRCDPISGHTALYWYRQSLGQGLEFLIYFQGNSAPDKSGLPSDRFSAERTGGSVSTLTIQRTQQEDSAVYLCASSLGSGLAGGRGEQFFGPGTRLTVL.

This clonotype was counted at least ten times. The chain has TRBV5-5 and TRBJ2-3, with TRBD2 as a possible D gene (6 bases). CDR3 length: 14 residues. The germline V and J ends were trimmed by 1 base and 2 bases, with 8 bases remaining between them. Germline V gene data show CDR1 as SGHKS and CDR2 as YYEKEE (reference sequence). Here the CDR3 DNA reads TGTGCCAGCAGCTTGTTAGCGGACACAGATACGCAGTATTTT. It encodes CASSLLADTDTQYF.

This clonotype was detected many times. The chain recombines TRBV6-2 or TRBV6-3 with TRBJ2-1; 8 bases fit TRBD1. V lost 2 bases to trimming and J lost 0 bases; unmatched junction nucleotides: 12. The CDR3 spans 19 residues. Looked up from germline, CDR1 is MNHEY and CDR2 is SVGEGT. The CDR3 loop reads CASSYRDRSPRSSYNEQFF. CDR3 bases: TGTGCCAGCAGTTACAGGGACAGGTCCCCCCGTAGCTCCTACAATGAGCAGTTCTTC.

This clonotype has at least ten counts. V usage is TRBV2 and J usage is TRBJ2-3, with TRBD2 identical over 7 bases. From germline, CDR1 is SNHLY and CDR2 FYNNEI. Unmatched junction bases numbered 8, after V lost 6 bases and J lost 2 bases. CDR3 size: 15 residues. CDR3 residues: CASRSAGFDTDTQYF. CDR3 in DNA: TGTGCCAGCAGGTCAGCGGGATTTGACACAGATACGCAGTATTTT.

Points on this clonotype: This may be a read error: a much more frequent sequence differs by one nucleotide. The genes are TRBV10-2 and TRBJ2-5; TRBD2 is a possible D gene (6 bases). Germline CDR1 and CDR2: WSHSY and SAAADI. The CDR3 is made up of 12 amino acids. CDR3 in amino acids: CAGSESAGTQYF. In DNA form, the CDR3 reads TGCGCCGGCAGTGAGTCTGCGGGAACCCAGTACTTC.

The chain uses TRBV5-1 and TRBJ1-1; no clear D. Trimming removed 0 bases from V and 4 bases from J, with 10 bases in between. The CDR3 is 14 residues long. CDR1 is SGHRS, CDR2 YFSETQ, per germline. CDR3 DNA sequence: TGCGCCAGCAGCTTGGGCCACACGGGCACTGAAGCTTTCTTT. The encoded protein is CASSLGHTGTEAFF.

This clonotype appeared once. With a much larger clone just one base away, this may be a read error. The rearrangement uses TRBV20-1 and TRBJ2-5; TRBD1 aligns across 9 bases. This CDR3 region has 13 residues. V shed 6 bases, J shed 4 bases, and the junction held 6 bases outside the gene matches. The V gene's germline CDR1 is DFQATT and CDR2 SNEGSKA (reference sequence). This chain's CDR3 is CSARTGAGETQYF. The CDR3 DNA follows: TGCAGTGCGAGGACAGGGGCGGGAGAGACCCAGTACTTC.

This clonotype was counted ten times or more. V and J are TRBV3-1 and TRBJ2-1; 10 positions agree with TRBD1. Trimming took 2 bases from V and 8 from J; bases not matched to a gene: 6. Germline-derived CDR1 and CDR2 are LGHDT and YNNKEL (reference sequence). The CDR3 runs to 15 residues. CDR3 loop: CASSQPGQGIHEQFF. The CDR3 DNA reads TGTGCCAGCAGCCAACCGGGACAGGGGATTCATGAGCAGTTCTTC.

This clonotype was seen repeatedly, ten times or more. The chain carries TRBV18 and TRBJ2-2; D is unclear. CDR3 size: 13 residues. V gave up 2 bases and J gave up 3 bases, with 4 bases separating them. CDR1 is KGHSH, CDR2 LQKENI, per germline. CDR3 sequence: CASSPVYTGELFF. The CDR3 bases are TGTGCCAGCTCACCAGTTTACACCGGGGAGCTGTTTTTT.

This clonotype was seen a few times. J is TRBJ1-1 and V is TRBV6-5; no definite D call. The length of the CDR3 is 15 residues. The germline V and J ends were trimmed by 6 bases and 2 bases, with 16 bases remaining between them. Germline V gene lookup returns CDR1 MNHEY and CDR2 SVGAGI. CDR3 coding DNA: TGTGCCAGCAGCCGCGGGGTCCGGGAAAACACTGAAGCTTTCTTT. This encodes CASSRGVRENTEAFF.

The sample holds many counts of this clonotype. V and J are TRBV6-2 or TRBV6-3 and TRBJ2-2; D remains ambiguous. The V end lost 2 bases, the J end lost 6 bases, and 1 base lay between the germline ends. Germline CDR1 and CDR2: MNHEY and SVGEGT. This CDR3 contains 11 residues. The CDR3, as DNA: TGTGCCAGCAGTTACGCCGGGGAGCTGTTTTTT. Encoded protein: CASSYAGELFF.

In this sample, this clonotype turned up many times. The V call is TRBV29-1, the J call TRBJ2-1; D not resolved. Germline V gene data show CDR1 as SQVTM and CDR2 as ANQGSEA. The CDR3 contains 15 residues. V gave up 3 bases and J gave up 0 bases, with 12 bases separating them. The CDR3 sequence is CSVERPLTSYNEQFF. CDR3 DNA sequence: TGCAGCGTTGAGAGGCCGCTTACCTCCTACAATGAGCAGTTCTTC.

This clonotype was seen many times. This chain connects TRBV29-1 to TRBJ2-1; TRBD2 matches at 8 bases. Germline loops: CDR1 SQVTM, CDR2 ANQGSEA. Trimming cost V 3 bases and J 4 bases; bases outside gene matches: 2. This CDR3 spans 13 amino acids. This CDR3 reads CSVDASGYNEQFF. Written as DNA, the CDR3 is TGCAGCGTTGACGCTAGCGGGTACAATGAGCAGTTCTTC.

Note on this clonotype: This may come from a read error, since a much larger clone is one base off. The chain combines TRBV12-3 or TRBV12-4 with TRBJ2-2; TRBD2 matches at 12 bases. The CDR3 is 16 residues long. Here the CDR3 reads CASRDWTSGVTGVLFF. The CDR3 nucleotides are TGTGCCAGCAGGGATTGGACTAGCGGGGTCACCGGGGTGCTGTTTTTT.

By share, this clonotype ranks as medium-sized (0.01 to 0.1%). The CDR3 here is CASTAASSYNEQFF. The CDR3 region has the DNA TGTGCCAGCACCGCTGCTAGCTCCTACAATGAGCAGTTCTTC. The J gene is TRBJ2-1, the V gene TRBV28; D ambiguous. Trimming cost V 7 bases and J 0 bases, with 10 bases left between them. From germline, CDR1 is MDHEN and CDR2 SYDVKM. CDR3 size: 14 residues.